This T cell receptor (beta chain) was captured in a study of shared clonotypes between healthy human individuals. Study-level information: CD4 naive and CD4 memory each took three plates per donor, while CD8 naive took two and CD8 memory one. General study findings and limits: Four donors shared 5% to 5.5% of their naive CD4 clonotypes.

Several immunoSEQ plates held equal portions of the genomic DNA taken from each subset. TCRdb's table, derived via immunoSEQ multiplex PCR, lists solely in-frame clones and lacks some. This repertoire shows around 620,000 clones, around 96% found once; its top ten account for over 0.1%. CD8 cells classed as naive were CD45RO-negative and positively selected for CCR7, excluding terminally differentiated effector memory CD45RA+ cells. All donors were healthy HIV-negative adults lacking recent acute infections or vaccinations. The trim removed 4 bases at V and 8 bases at J, leaving 5 bases unmatched. CDR1 SGDLS and CDR2 YYNGEE come from the germline V gene. The CDR3 is 14 residues long. This clone was counted a single time. What it recognizes is unknown.

This sequence originates from a woman in her 30s in good health. V is TRBV9 and J is TRBJ1-4; TRBD1 matches 10 bases. Sequenced input: naive CD8+ T cells sorted from blood. The CDR3 region has the DNA TGTGCCAGCAGCCAGACAGGGGGCGTCGAAAAACTGTTTTTT. This sequence encodes CASSQTGGVEKLFF.